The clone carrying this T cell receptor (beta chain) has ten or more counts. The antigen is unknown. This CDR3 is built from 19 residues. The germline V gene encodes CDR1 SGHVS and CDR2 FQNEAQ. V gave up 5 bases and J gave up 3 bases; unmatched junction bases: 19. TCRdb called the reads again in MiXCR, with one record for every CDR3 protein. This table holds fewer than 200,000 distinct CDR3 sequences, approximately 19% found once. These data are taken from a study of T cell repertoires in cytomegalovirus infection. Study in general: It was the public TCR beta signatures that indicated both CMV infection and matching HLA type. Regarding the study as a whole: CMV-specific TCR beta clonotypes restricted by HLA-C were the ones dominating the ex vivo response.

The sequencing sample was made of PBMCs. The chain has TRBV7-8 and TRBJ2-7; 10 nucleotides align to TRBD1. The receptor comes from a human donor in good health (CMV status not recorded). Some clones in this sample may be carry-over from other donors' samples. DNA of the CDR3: TGTGCCAGCAGCCCTCTCCCCGGGACAGGGGACTCACGAAACTACGAGCAGTACTTC. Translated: CASSPLPGTGDSRNYEQYF.